This entry is about one TCR beta chain. Axillary draining lymph nodes of breast cancer patients supplied the node samples. The data stem from a study of breast tumors, draining lymph nodes, adjacent tissues. One entry per CDR3 protein results from TCRdb running MiXCR on the multiplex PCR reads. The table lists roughly 80,000 distinct CDR3 sequences, roughly 20% of them singletons. The sequence derives from a female donor with breast cancer. Some clones in this sample may be carry-over from other donors' samples. The sample taken for sequencing was axillary lymph node tissue.

The CDR3 protein is CASSPHQTGETQYF. CDR3 DNA: TGTGCCAGCAGTCCACACCAAACCGGAGAGACCCAGTACTTC. The rearrangement joins TRBV28 to TRBJ2-5; D unclear. Trimming removed 5 bases from V and 4 bases from J, with 14 bases in between. This CDR3 spans 14 amino acids. In germline, CDR1 is MDHEN, CDR2 SYDVKM.